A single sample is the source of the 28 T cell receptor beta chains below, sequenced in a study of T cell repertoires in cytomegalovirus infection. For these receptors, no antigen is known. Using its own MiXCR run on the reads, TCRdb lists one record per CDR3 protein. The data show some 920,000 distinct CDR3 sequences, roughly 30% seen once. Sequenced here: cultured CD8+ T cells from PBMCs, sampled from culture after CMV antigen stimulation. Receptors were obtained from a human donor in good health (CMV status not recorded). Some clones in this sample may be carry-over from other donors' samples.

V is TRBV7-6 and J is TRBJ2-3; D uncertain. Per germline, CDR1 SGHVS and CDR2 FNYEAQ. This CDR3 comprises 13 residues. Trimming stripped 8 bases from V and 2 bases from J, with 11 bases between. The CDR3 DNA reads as TGTGCCAGCGTAATGTCAGCCACAGATACGCAGTATTTT. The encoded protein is CASVMSATDTQYF.

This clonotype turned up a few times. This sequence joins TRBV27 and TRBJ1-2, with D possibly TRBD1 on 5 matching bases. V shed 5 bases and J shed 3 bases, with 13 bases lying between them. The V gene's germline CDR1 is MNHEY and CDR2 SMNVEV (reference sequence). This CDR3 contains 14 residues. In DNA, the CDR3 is TGTGCCAGCAGTCCTTTCCCGGGGGACTATGGCTACACCTTC. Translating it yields CASSPFPGDYGYTF.

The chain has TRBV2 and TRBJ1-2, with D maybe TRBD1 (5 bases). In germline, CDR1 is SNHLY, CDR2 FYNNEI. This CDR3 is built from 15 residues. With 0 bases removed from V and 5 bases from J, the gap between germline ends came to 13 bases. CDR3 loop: CASSEATGSGYGYTF. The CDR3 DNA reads TGTGCCAGCAGTGAAGCAACAGGTTCGGGATATGGCTACACCTTC.

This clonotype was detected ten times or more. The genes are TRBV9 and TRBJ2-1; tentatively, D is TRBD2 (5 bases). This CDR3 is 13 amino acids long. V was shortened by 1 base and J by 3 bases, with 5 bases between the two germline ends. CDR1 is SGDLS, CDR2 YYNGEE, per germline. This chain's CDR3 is CASSVSGYNEQFF. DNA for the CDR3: TGTGCCAGCAGCGTAAGCGGCTACAATGAGCAGTTCTTC. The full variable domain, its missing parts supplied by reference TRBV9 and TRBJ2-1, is DSGVTQTPKHLITATGQRVTLRCSPRSGDLSVYWYQQSLDQGLQFLIQYYNGEERAKGNILERFSAQQFPDLHSELNLSSLELGDSALYFCASSVSGYNEQFFGPGTRLTVL.

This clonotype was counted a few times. CDR3 sequence (DNA): TGTGCCAGCAGCTTTCAAACAGATACGCAGTATTTT. This encodes CASSFQTDTQYF. J is TRBJ2-3 and V is TRBV7-6; D gene unclear. CDR1 and CDR2 from the germline V gene are SGHVS and FNYEAQ. The V gene lost 3 bases and the J gene lost 3 bases, with 4 bases spanning the gap. The CDR3 consists of 12 residues.

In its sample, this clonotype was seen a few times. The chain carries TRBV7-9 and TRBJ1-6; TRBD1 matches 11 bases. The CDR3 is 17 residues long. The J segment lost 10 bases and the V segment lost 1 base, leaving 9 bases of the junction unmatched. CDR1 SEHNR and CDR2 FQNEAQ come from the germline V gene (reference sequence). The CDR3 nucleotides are TGTGCCAGCAGCTTAGAAGGTTGGACAGGGGGCGGGTCACCCCTCCACTTT. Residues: CASSLEGWTGGGSPLHF.

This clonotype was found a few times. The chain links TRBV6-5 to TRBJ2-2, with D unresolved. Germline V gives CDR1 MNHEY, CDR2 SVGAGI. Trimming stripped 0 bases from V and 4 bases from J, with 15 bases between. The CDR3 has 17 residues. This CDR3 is CASSYSKLNVATGELFF. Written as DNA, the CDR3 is TGTGCCAGCAGTTACTCGAAGCTGAACGTGGCCACCGGGGAGCTGTTTTTT.

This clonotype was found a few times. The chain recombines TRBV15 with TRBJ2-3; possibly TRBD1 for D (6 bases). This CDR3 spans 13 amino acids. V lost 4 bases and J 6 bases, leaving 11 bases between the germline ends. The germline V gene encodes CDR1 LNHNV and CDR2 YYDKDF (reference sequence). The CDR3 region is CATSTADSDTQYF. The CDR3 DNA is TGTGCCACCAGCACAGCGGACAGTGATACGCAGTATTTT. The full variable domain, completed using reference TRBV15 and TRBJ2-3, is DAMVIQNPRYQVTQFGKPVTLSCSQTLNHNVMYWYQQKSSQAPKLLFHYYDKDFNNEADTPDNFQSRRPNTSFCFLDIRSPGLGDTAMYLCATSTADSDTQYFGPGTRLTVL.

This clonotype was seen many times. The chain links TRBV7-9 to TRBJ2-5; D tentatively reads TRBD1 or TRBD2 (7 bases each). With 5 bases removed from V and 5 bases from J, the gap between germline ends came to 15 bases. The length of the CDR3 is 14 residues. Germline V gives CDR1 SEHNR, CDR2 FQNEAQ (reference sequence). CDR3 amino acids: CASSTDREGETQYF. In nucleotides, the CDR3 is TGTGCCAGCAGCACCGACAGGGAGGGCGAGACCCAGTACTTC. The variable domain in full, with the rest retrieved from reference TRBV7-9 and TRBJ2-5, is DTGVSQNPRHKITKRGQNVTFRCDPISEHNRLYWYRQTLGQGPEFLTYFQNEAQLEKSRLLSDRFSAERPKGSFSTLEIQRTEQGDSAMYLCASSTDREGETQYFGPGTRLLVL.

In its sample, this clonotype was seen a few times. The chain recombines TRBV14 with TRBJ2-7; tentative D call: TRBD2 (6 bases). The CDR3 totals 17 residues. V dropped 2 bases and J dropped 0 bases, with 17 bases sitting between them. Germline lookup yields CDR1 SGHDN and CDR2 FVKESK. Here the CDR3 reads CASSQRRGLPFSYEQYF. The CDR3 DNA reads TGTGCCAGCAGCCAAAGGCGGGGCCTACCTTTCTCCTACGAGCAGTACTTC.

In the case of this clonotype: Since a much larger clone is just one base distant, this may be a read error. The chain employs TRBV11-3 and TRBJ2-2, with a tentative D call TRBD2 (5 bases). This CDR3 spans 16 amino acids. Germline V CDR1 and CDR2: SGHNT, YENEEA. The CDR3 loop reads CANSLTGNTGTGELFF. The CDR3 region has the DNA TGTGCCAACAGCTTGACCGGGAACACGGGGACCGGGGAGCTGTTTTTT.

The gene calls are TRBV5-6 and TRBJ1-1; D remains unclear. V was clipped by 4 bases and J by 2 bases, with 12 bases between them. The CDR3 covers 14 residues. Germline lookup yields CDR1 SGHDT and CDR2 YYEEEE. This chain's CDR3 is CASSPDWSNTEAFF. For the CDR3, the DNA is TGTGCCAGCAGCCCAGATTGGAGTAACACTGAAGCTTTCTTT.

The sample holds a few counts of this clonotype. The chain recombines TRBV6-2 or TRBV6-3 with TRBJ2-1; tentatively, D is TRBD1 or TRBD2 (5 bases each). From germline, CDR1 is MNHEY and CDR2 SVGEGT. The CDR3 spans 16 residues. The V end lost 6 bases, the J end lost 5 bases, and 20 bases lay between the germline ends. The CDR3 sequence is CASSPLRDASHNEQFF. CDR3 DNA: TGTGCCAGCAGCCCCCTCCGGGACGCGAGCCACAATGAGCAGTTCTTC.

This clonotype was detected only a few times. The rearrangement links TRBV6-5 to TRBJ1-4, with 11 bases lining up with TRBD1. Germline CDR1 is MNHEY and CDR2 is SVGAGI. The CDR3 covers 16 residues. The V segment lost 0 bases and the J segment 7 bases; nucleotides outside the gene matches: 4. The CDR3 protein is CASSYSGTGGGEKLFF. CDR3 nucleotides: TGTGCCAGCAGTTACTCCGGGACAGGGGGTGGTGAAAAACTGTTTTTT.

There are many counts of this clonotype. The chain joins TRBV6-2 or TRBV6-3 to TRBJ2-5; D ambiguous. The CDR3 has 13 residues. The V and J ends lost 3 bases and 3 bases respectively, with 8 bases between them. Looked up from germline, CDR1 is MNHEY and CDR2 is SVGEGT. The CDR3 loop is CASSYLSEETQYF. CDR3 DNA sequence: TGTGCCAGCAGTTATCTCTCAGAAGAGACCCAGTACTTC.

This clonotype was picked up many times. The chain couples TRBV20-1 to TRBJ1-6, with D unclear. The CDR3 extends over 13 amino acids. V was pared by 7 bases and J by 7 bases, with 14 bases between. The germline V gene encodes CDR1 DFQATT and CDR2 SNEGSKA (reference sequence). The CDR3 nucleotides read TGCAGTGTTCCGGACCGCTCGAATTCACCCCTCCACTTT. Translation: CSVPDRSNSPLHF.

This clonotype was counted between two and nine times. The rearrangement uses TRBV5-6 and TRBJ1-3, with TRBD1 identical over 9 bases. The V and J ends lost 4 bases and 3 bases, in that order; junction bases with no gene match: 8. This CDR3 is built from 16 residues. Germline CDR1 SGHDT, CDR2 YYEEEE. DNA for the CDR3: TGTGCCAGCAGCGATGAAGACAGGGGGGTTGGAAACACCATATATTTT. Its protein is CASSDEDRGVGNTIYF.

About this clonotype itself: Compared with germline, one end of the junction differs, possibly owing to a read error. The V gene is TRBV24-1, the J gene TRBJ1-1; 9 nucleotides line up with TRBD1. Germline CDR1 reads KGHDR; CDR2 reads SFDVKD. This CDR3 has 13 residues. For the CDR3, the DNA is TGTACCACCAGGGACAGGGTTTATTCTGAAGCTTTCTTT. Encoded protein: CTTRDRVYSEAFF.

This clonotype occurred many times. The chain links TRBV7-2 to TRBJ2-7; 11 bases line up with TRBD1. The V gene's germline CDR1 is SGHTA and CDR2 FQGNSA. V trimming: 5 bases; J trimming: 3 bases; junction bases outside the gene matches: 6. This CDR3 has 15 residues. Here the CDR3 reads CASSPKDRGLYEQYF. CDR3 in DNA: TGTGCCAGCAGCCCGAAGGACAGGGGGCTCTACGAGCAGTACTTC.

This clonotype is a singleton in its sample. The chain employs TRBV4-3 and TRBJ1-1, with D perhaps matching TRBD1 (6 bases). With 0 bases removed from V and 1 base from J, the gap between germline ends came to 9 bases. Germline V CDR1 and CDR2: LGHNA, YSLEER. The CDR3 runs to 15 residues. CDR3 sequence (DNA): TGCGCCAGCAGCCAAGATCTGGGACAGAACACTGAAGCTTTCTTT. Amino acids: CASSQDLGQNTEAFF.

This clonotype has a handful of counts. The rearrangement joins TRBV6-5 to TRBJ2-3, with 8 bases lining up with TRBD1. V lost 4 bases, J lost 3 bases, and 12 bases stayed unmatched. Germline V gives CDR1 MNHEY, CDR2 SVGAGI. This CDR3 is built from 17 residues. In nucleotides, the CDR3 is TGTGCCAGCAGTTCCCCTTCAGGGGGCGCGTGGACAGATACGCAGTATTTT. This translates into CASSSPSGGAWTDTQYF.

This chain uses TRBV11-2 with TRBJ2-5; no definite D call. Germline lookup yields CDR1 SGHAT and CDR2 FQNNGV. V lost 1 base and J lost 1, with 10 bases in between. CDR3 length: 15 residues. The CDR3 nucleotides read TGTGCCAGCAGCTTAGGGGCCTTGGGCCAAGAGACCCAGTACTTC. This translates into CASSLGALGQETQYF.

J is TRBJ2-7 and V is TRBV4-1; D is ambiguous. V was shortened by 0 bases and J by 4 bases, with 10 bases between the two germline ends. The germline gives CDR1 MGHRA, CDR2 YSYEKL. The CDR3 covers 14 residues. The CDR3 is CASSQDPPDYEQYF. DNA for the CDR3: TGCGCCAGCAGCCAAGATCCCCCGGATTACGAGCAGTACTTC.

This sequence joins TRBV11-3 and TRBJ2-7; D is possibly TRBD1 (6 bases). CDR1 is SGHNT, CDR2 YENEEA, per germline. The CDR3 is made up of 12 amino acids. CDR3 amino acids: CASSPRRGHWPV. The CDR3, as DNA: TGTGCCAGCAGCCCCCGAAGGGGACACTGGCCCGTC.

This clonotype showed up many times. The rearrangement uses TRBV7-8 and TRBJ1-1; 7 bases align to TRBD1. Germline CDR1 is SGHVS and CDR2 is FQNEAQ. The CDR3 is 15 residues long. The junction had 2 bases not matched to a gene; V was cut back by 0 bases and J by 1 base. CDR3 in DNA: TGTGCCAGCAGCTTAGCGACAGGGAGGAACACTGAAGCTTTCTTT. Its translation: CASSLATGRNTEAFF.

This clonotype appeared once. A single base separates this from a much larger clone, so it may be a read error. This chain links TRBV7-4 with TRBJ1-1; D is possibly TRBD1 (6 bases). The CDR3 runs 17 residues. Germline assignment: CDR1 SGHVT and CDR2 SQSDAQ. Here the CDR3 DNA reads TGTGCCAACAGCTTACCCCGGGGGAGGGACATGAACACTGAAGCTTTCTTT. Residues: CANSLPRGRDMNTEAFF.

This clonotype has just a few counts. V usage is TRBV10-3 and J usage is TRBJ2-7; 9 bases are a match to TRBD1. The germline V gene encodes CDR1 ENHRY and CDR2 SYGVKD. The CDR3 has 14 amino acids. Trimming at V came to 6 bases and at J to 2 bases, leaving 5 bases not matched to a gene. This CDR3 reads CAIRGTGSPYEQYF. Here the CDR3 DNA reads TGTGCCATCAGGGGGACAGGGTCCCCCTACGAGCAGTACTTC.

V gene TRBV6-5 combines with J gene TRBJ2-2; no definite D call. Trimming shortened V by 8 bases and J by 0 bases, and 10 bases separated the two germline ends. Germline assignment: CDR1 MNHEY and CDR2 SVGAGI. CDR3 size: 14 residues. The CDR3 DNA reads TGTGCCAGCGCCGACGACCCGAACACCGGGGAGCTGTTTTTT. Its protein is CASADDPNTGELFF.